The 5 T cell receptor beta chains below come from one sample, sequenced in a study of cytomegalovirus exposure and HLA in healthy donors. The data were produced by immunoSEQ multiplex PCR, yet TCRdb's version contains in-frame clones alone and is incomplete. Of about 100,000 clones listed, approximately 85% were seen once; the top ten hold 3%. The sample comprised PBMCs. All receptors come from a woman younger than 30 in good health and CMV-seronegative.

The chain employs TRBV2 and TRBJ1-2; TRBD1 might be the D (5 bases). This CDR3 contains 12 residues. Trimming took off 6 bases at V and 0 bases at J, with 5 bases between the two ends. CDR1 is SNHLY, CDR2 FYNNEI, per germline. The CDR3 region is CASRTANYGYTF. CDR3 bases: TGTGCCAGCAGGACAGCTAACTATGGCTACACCTTC.

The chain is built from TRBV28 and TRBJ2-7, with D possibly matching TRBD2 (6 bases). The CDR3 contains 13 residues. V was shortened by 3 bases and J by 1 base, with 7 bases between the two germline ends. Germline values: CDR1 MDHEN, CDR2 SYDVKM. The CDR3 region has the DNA TGTGCCAGCAGTTTGGCGGGGTCCTACGAGCAGTACTTC. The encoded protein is CASSLAGSYEQYF. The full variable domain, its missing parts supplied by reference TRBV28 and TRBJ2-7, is DVKVTQSSRYLVKRTGEKVFLECVQDMDHENMFWYRQDPGLGLRLIYFSYDVKMKEKGDIPEGYSVSREKKERFSLILESASTNQTSMYLCASSLAGSYEQYFGPGTRLTVT.

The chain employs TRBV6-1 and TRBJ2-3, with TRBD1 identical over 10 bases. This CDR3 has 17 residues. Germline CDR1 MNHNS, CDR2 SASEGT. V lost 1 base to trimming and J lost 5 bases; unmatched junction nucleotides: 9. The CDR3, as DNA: TGTGCCAGCAGTGAAGTTCTAGGACAGGGGGGTGGAGATACGCAGTATTTT. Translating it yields CASSEVLGQGGGDTQYF.

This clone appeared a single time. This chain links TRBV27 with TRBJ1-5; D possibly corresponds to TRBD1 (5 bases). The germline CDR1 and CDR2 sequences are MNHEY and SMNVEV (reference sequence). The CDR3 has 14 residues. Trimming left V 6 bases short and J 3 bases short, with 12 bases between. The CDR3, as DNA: TGTGCCAGCAGCCTGGGGCTCTACAATCAGCCCCAGCATTTT. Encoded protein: CASSLGLYNQPQHF.

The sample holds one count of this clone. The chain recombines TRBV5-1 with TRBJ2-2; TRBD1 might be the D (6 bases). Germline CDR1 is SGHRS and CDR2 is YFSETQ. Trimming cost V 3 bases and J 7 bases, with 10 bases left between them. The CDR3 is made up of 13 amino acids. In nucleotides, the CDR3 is TGCGCCAGCAGCTCCGACAGGATCGGGGAGCTGTTTTTT. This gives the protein CASSSDRIGELFF.